One sample yielded the 11 T cell receptor beta chains listed below, sequenced in a study of OX40 agonist ivuxolimab in advanced cancers. Repertoires were generated with immunoSEQ multiplex PCR, while TCRdb's copy carries only in-frame clones and drops some. This table has around 50,000 clones, 88% appearing once. Sequencing was performed on CD4+ or CD8+ T cells sorted from blood, taken in a trial of the OX40 agonist ivuxolimab. The source of these receptors is an adult with an advanced solid tumor such as melanoma, head and neck, liver or kidney cancer.

This clone has a single count. CDR3 DNA: TGTGCCAGCAGCTTGCGCGAAACTAACACCGGGGAGCTGTTTTTT. Amino acids: CASSLRETNTGELFF. V usage is TRBV7-8 and J usage is TRBJ2-2; D is unresolved. Germline V gene lookup returns CDR1 SGHVS and CDR2 FQNEAQ. The CDR3 extends over 15 amino acids. Trimming cost V 3 bases and J 2 bases, with 10 bases left between them.

V is TRBV4-2 and J is TRBJ2-1; 10 nucleotides match TRBD2. V gave up 3 bases and J gave up 0 bases; unmatched junction bases: 2. Germline values: CDR1 LGHNA, CDR2 YNFKEQ. The CDR3 contains 16 residues. In nucleotides, the CDR3 is TGTGCCAGCAGCCACCTAGCGGGAGACTCCTACAATGAGCAGTTCTTC. It codes for CASSHLAGDSYNEQFF.

There are a few counts of this clone. This chain joins TRBV27 and TRBJ2-7; 9 nucleotides agree with TRBD1. Germline V CDR1 and CDR2: MNHEY, SMNVEV (reference sequence). V was clipped by 1 base and J by 5 bases; unmatched bases: 3. The CDR3 loop spans 14 amino acids. CDR3 nucleotide sequence: TGTGCCAGCAGTTTATTCACAGGGGGCAACGAGCAGTACTTC. As protein: CASSLFTGGNEQYF.

The rearrangement links TRBV6-5 to TRBJ2-1; D ambiguous. Trimming pared 6 bases from V and 4 bases from J, leaving 7 bases between. The CDR3 is made up of 12 amino acids. Germline-derived CDR1 and CDR2 are MNHEY and SVGAGI. The CDR3 nucleotides are TGTGCCAGCAGCGGCAGGTACAATGAGCAGTTCTTC. Its protein is CASSGRYNEQFF.

This chain joins TRBV7-9 and TRBJ2-6; D gene unclear. Trimming took 5 bases from V and 1 from J, leaving 12 bases between them. The length of the CDR3 is 16 residues. CDR1 SEHNR and CDR2 FQNEAQ come from the germline V gene (reference sequence). The CDR3 bases are TGTGCCAGCAGCCCCGCTGTACCTTCTGGGGCCAACGTCCTGACTTTC. This gives the protein CASSPAVPSGANVLTF.

The chain recombines TRBV29-1 with TRBJ2-1, with 11 bases that match TRBD2. The CDR3 loop spans 13 amino acids. V dropped 7 bases and J dropped 9; count of bases not matched to a gene: 8. Per the germline V gene, CDR1 is SQVTM and CDR2 is ANQGSEA. In DNA form, the CDR3 reads TGCAGCGCCTTAGCGGGAGGGCGGAGTGAGCAGTTCTTC. Its translation: CSALAGGRSEQFF.

As concerns this clone: One end of the junction does not line up with germline, which may come from a read error. The chain recombines TRBV5-3 with TRBJ2-7, with 9 bases aligning to TRBD1. TRBV5-3 is classed as an ORF, of uncertain function. The CDR3 consists of 14 residues. CDR3 protein: CASSSGQGRNEQYF. CDR3 bases: TGTGCCAGCAGCTCGGGACAGGGACGTAACGAGCAGTACTTC.

The chain couples TRBV9 to TRBJ2-1, with a weak D call TRBD2 (5 bases). Germline CDR1 reads SGDLS; CDR2 reads YYNGEE. The CDR3 covers 13 residues. The V gene lost 4 bases and the J gene lost 7 bases, with 12 bases spanning the gap. CDR3 amino acids: CASSPRGSNEQFF. As DNA, the CDR3 is TGTGCCAGCAGCCCCAGAGGGTCTAATGAGCAGTTCTTC.

This rearrangement joins TRBV7-9 to TRBJ2-3; 9 bases agree with TRBD1. Looked up from germline, CDR1 is SEHNR and CDR2 is FQNEAQ (reference sequence). V shed 5 bases and J 5 bases; nucleotides not matched to a gene: 8. The CDR3 runs 15 residues. The CDR3, as DNA: TGTGCCAGCAGCCCCGGGACAGGGATGGTAGATACGCAGTATTTT. It encodes CASSPGTGMVDTQYF.

The V call is TRBV10-2, the J call TRBJ2-3; 7 positions agree with TRBD1. This CDR3 comprises 13 residues. V dropped 5 bases and J dropped 3; count of bases not matched to a gene: 2. From germline, CDR1 is WSHSY and CDR2 SAAADI. The CDR3 protein is CASSPGQTDTQYF. The CDR3 DNA is TGCGCCAGCAGTCCGGGACAGACAGATACGCAGTATTTT.

This sequence joins TRBV7-9 and TRBJ2-7; D is tentatively TRBD1 or TRBD2 (5 bases each). CDR3 size: 14 residues. The germline V and J ends were trimmed by 1 base and 3 bases, with 10 bases remaining between them. Germline CDR1 is SEHNR and CDR2 is FQNEAQ (reference sequence). The DNA for the CDR3 is TGTGCCAGCAGCTTAGGCAGTGGGGGCTACGAGCAGTACTTC. Protein sequence: CASSLGSGGYEQYF.